These 9 T cell receptor beta chains were sequenced from one sample in a study of beta chain features in type 1 diabetes. Expressed TCRB transcripts were sequenced, since all the RNA that had been isolated was reverse transcribed. Data came from immunoSEQ multiplex PCR; TCRdb stores just in-frame clones and leaves some out. The sample has approximately 46,000 clones, approximately 43% seen once; the top ten hold approximately 0.13%. Findings of the study overall: Moderately but significantly shorter TCRB CDR3s were found in Type 1 diabetes patients in all four CD4+ subsets.

These TCRs are of unknown antigen specificity. Sequences were obtained from stem cell memory CD4+ T cells from blood. The receptor set was obtained from a man aged 25-45 years with type 1 diabetes.

CDR3 bases: TGTGCCAGCAGCGCCCAGGGACTAGCGGGAGCGGATACGCAGTATTTT. It specifies CASSAQGLAGADTQYF. V and J are TRBV9 and TRBJ2-3, with TRBD2 identical over 14 bases. This CDR3 is 16 amino acids long. The germline V gene has CDR1 SGDLS and CDR2 YYNGEE. J was trimmed by 6 bases and V by 3 bases; bases with no gene match: 6.

Of note for this clone: This sample includes further DNA sequences coding for the same CDR3. This rearrangement joins TRBV27 to TRBJ2-7, with D perhaps TRBD2 (5 bases). CDR1 is MNHEY and CDR2 is SMNVEV in the germline V gene (reference sequence). V was trimmed by 5 bases and J by 0 bases, leaving 8 bases between them. The CDR3 consists of 13 residues. In DNA form, the CDR3 reads TGTGCCAGCAGTCCGGGGAGCTCCTACGAGCAGTACTTC. Its protein is CASSPGSSYEQYF.

This chain joins TRBV5-4 and TRBJ2-7, with 11 bases lining up with TRBD2. CDR3 length equals 19 residues. Per germline, CDR1 SGHNT and CDR2 YYREEE (reference sequence). Trimming cost V 0 bases and J 0 bases; bases outside gene matches: 11. As DNA, the CDR3 is TGTGCCAGCAGCTTGGGAGCTAGCGGGAGGCCCAGGAGCTCCTACGAGCAGTACTTC. As protein: CASSLGASGRPRSSYEQYF.

This clone turned up a few times. The V gene is TRBV25-1, the J gene TRBJ2-7; 7 nucleotides match TRBD2. In germline, CDR1 is MGHDK, CDR2 SYGVNS. The CDR3 spans 13 residues. With 7 bases clipped from V and 1 base from J, the junction kept 4 bases outside the gene matches. The CDR3 loop is CASTSAGSYEQYF. The CDR3 region has the DNA TGTGCCAGCACTTCAGCGGGGTCCTACGAGCAGTACTTC.

CDR3: CASSQFPRTSGRQETQYF. DNA for the CDR3: TGCGCCAGCAGTCAATTCCCCAGGACTAGCGGGAGACAAGAGACCCAGTACTTC. The V and J genes are TRBV23-1 and TRBJ2-5, with 13 bases fitting TRBD2. TRBV23-1 is reported as an ORF; its role is uncertain. V shed 1 base, J shed 2 bases, and the junction held 7 bases outside the gene matches. The CDR3 runs 18 residues.

This clone was seen only a few times. This chain links TRBV11-1 with TRBJ2-3; the match to TRBD1 covers 7 bases. CDR1 SGHAT and CDR2 FQDESV come from the germline V gene (reference sequence). The CDR3 totals 16 residues. V lost 4 bases and J lost 9; bases outside the gene matches: 16. The CDR3 coding sequence is TGTGCCAGCAGCTCATCGTCGGCAGGGGGTTTTTTCACGCAGTATTTT. Amino acids: CASSSSSAGGFFTQYF.

In its sample, this clone was seen a few times. Other nucleotide sequences from this sample produce the same CDR3. The chain joins TRBV18 to TRBJ1-1; D unclear. V was cut by 3 bases and J by 2 bases, with 13 bases left in between. Germline V gene lookup returns CDR1 KGHSH and CDR2 LQKENI. This CDR3 spans 15 amino acids. The CDR3 spells CASSPLAGINTEAFF. The CDR3, as DNA: TGTGCCAGCTCACCGCTCGCAGGTATAAACACTGAAGCTTTCTTT.

This sequence joins TRBV9 and TRBJ2-6; D unclear. CDR1 is SGDLS, CDR2 YYNGEE, per germline. The V end lost 0 bases, the J end lost 1 base, and 11 bases lay between the germline ends. CDR3 length: 17 residues. In DNA form, the CDR3 reads TGTGCCAGCAGCGTAGCGAGTCGAACGTCTGGGGCCAACGTCCTGACTTTC. This encodes CASSVASRTSGANVLTF.

V is TRBV4-1 and J is TRBJ1-2; D perhaps matches TRBD1 (6 bases). This CDR3 has 16 amino acids. V dropped 1 base and J dropped 0 bases, with 12 bases sitting between them. CDR1 is MGHRA, CDR2 YSYEKL, per germline. The CDR3 reads CASSQGDRLANYGYTF. The DNA for the CDR3 is TGCGCCAGCAGCCAAGGCGACAGGTTAGCTAACTATGGCTACACCTTC.